This TCR beta chain is drawn from a study of T cell responses to AZD1222 COVID-19 vaccine. Study-level points and caveats: Donors in the cohort were predominantly white British and more often female, and clonal diversity was possibly underestimated. Baseline testing showed seropositivity in only five or six AZD1222 recipients. Close to half of spike-specific TCRs reportedly recognize unmutated variant regions.

Worth noting for this clone: Its antigen is not identified.

Method: immunoSEQ multiplex PCR; TCRdb's copy keeps in-frame clones and lacks some. Of about 160,000 clones listed, 94% were seen once; the top ten hold just over 5%. Germline V gene sequence: CDR1 MNHEY, CDR2 SMNVEV (reference sequence). The J segment lost 1 base and the V segment lost 6 bases, leaving 9 bases of the junction unmatched. The CDR3 extends over 16 amino acids. This specimen consisted of peripheral blood, obtained 28 days after the second AZD1222 dose. The source is an adult who received the AZD1222 COVID-19 vaccine. The chain joins TRBV27 to TRBJ1-3, with 7 bases matching TRBD1. The CDR3 region is CASRKTDRVSGNTIYF. CDR3 coding DNA: TGTGCCAGCAGGAAGACCGACAGGGTGTCTGGAAACACCATATATTTT.